This T cell receptor beta chain was sequenced during a study of PD-1 blockade in classical Hodgkin lymphoma. Time point in this sample: newly diagnosed, previously untreated cHL patient sample. Magnetic negative selection was used to purify CD4+ T cells from PBMCs that had been thawed. Generated by immunoSEQ multiplex PCR, the TCRdb table keeps only in-frame clones and is missing some. The sample lists around 26,000 clones; about 90% were seen once. Study observations and caveats: Sources of repertoire differences remain undefined, possibly disease activity or prior therapy. Before treatment, TCR diversity in newly diagnosed patients was reportedly lower than in healthy donors.

Germline CDR1 reads SGHTA; CDR2 reads FQGNSA. The CDR3 extends over 16 amino acids. J lost 1 base, V lost 1 base, and 3 bases had no gene match. A remark on this clone: Its specificity is unknown.

The chain carries TRBV7-2 and TRBJ2-7, with TRBD2 identical over 11 bases. The sequenced sample was CD4+ T cells from blood. The clonotype was recovered from a human donor with classical Hodgkin lymphoma. CDR3 in amino acids: CASSLVGTSGSYEQYF. The CDR3 DNA reads TGTGCCAGCAGCTTAGTCGGGACTAGCGGTTCCTACGAGCAGTACTTC.